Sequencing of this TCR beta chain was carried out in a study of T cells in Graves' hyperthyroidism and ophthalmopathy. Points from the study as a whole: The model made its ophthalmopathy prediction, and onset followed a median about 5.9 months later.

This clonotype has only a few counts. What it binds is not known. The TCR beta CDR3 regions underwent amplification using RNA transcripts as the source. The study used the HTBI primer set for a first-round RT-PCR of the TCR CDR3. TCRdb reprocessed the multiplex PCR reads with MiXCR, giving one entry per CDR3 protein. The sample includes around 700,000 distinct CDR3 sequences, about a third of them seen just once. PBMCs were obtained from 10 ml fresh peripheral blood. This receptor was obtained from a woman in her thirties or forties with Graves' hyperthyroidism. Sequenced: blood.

DNA for the CDR3: TGCAGCGTTGATAGGGGAAAGGACTCCTACGAGCAGTACTTC. Translated, it gives CSVDRGKDSYEQYF. V usage is TRBV29-1 and J usage is TRBJ2-7; a weak D match, TRBD1 (5 bases). There are 14 residues in the CDR3. V lost 3 bases and J 0 bases, leaving 12 bases between the germline ends. Germline V gene sequence: CDR1 SQVTM, CDR2 ANQGSEA.